Below, 20 T cell receptor beta chains from the same sample are listed, as sequenced in a study of radiotherapy plus CTLA-4 blockade in lung cancer. Libraries were prepared by immunoSEQ multiplex PCR; TCRdb keeps only in-frame clonotypes and omits some of them. The sample carries about 76,000 clones, about 80% recorded once. Specimen: peripheral blood, collected from a patient treated with radiotherapy plus ipilimumab. These receptors all come from a human donor with non-small cell lung cancer who had stable disease on radiotherapy plus ipilimumab.

This chain connects TRBV28 to TRBJ1-3; tentative D call: TRBD1 (6 bases). The CDR3 length is 16 residues. The V gene lost 6 bases and the J gene lost 2 bases, with 17 bases spanning the gap. Looked up from germline, CDR1 is MDHEN and CDR2 is SYDVKM. In nucleotides, the CDR3 is TGTGCCAGCAGATACTATGCCGGGACACCTGGAAACACCATATATTTT. Translating gives CASRYYAGTPGNTIYF.

The rearrangement uses TRBV28 and TRBJ2-2, with D hard to call. Germline V gene sequence: CDR1 MDHEN, CDR2 SYDVKM. There are 13 residues in the CDR3. V shed 3 bases and J shed 1 base, with 3 bases lying between them. The CDR3 nucleotides are TGTGCCAGCAGTTTGCAGAACACCGGGGAGCTGTTTTTT. Translated: CASSLQNTGELFF.

The chain recombines TRBV7-3 with TRBJ2-7; D may match TRBD1 or TRBD2 (6 bases each). The ends were cut back, 2 bases at V and 2 bases at J, with 10 bases in the middle. CDR3 length: 14 amino acids. The V gene's germline CDR1 is SGHTA and CDR2 FQGTGA. The DNA of the CDR3 is TGTGCCAGCAGCTTAGGGGGGCCTGCCTACGAGCAGTACTTC. Protein: CASSLGGPAYEQYF.

The chain links TRBV21-1 to TRBJ1-2; TRBD1 is the table's D call and was not checked against the DNA. TRBV21-1 is listed as a pseudogene. This CDR3 has 17 residues. The CDR3 DNA reads as TGTGCCAGCAGCAAATTAGGGCCTCAGGACAATAACTATGGCTACACCTTC. Translation gives CASSKLGPQDNNYGYTF.

Notes on this clone: A junction end diverges from the germline sequence, so it may reflect a read error. The chain uses TRBV27 and TRBJ2-2; maybe TRBD1 (6 bases). Germline lookup yields CDR1 MNHEY and CDR2 SMNVEV (reference sequence). The CDR3 has 14 amino acids. Here the CDR3 reads CASSSDRNTGELVF. The CDR3 DNA is TGTGCCAGCAGTAGCGACAGGAACACCGGGGAGCTGGTTTTT.

The chain carries TRBV21-1 and TRBJ2-3. TRBV21-1 is a listed pseudogene. The CDR3 is 18 amino acids. CDR3 in DNA: TGTGCCAGCAGCAAAGAGTTAAGGGTAGGTACAAGCACAGATACGCAGTATTTT. This translates into CASSKELRVGTSTDTQYF.

The V and J genes are TRBV2 and TRBJ1-2; 8 bases are a match to TRBD1. The germline CDR1 and CDR2 sequences are SNHLY and FYNNEI. V lost 6 bases and J lost 4; bases outside the gene matches: 4. This CDR3 is built from 13 residues. CDR3 coding DNA: TGTGCCAGCAGCCAGGGGGCGGTCTATGGCTACACCTTC. The encoded protein is CASSQGAVYGYTF. Looking up the rest from reference TRBV2 and TRBJ1-2 gives the full variable domain: EPEVTQTPSHQVTQMGQEVILRCVPISNHLYFYWYRQILGQKVEFLVSFYNNEISEKSEIFDDQFSVERPDGSNFTLKIRSTKLEDSAMYFCASSQGAVYGYTFGSGTRLTVV.

The CDR3 loop reads CASSFGLIQLNEQFF. CDR3 coding DNA: TGTGCCAGCAGCTTTGGACTAATCCAGCTCAATGAGCAGTTCTTC. The rearrangement links TRBV27 to TRBJ2-1; the D gene is possibly TRBD2 (6 bases). The CDR3 totals 15 residues. V was clipped by 6 bases and J by 6 bases, with 18 bases between them. Germline CDR1 reads MNHEY; CDR2 reads SMNVEV (reference sequence).

This chain links TRBV9 with TRBJ2-3; no reliable D call. Per the germline V gene, CDR1 is SGDLS and CDR2 is YYNGEE. The CDR3 is 14 residues long. The ends were cut back, 2 bases at V and 5 bases at J, with 12 bases in the middle. The CDR3 DNA reads as TGTGCCAGCAGCGTTCAAGTTGAAGAAGATACGCAGTATTTT. Translation: CASSVQVEEDTQYF. The full variable domain, with the rest looked up from reference TRBV9 and TRBJ2-3, is DSGVTQTPKHLITATGQRVTLRCSPRSGDLSVYWYQQSLDQGLQFLIQYYNGEERAKGNILERFSAQQFPDLHSELNLSSLELGDSALYFCASSVQVEEDTQYFGPGTRLTVL.

The chain links TRBV6-1 to TRBJ2-5; TRBD1 matches 9 bases. The CDR3 runs to 14 residues. Trimming cost V 1 base and J 5 bases; bases outside gene matches: 2. Per germline, CDR1 MNHNS and CDR2 SASEGT. CDR3: CASSEGTGVETQYF. The CDR3, as DNA: TGTGCCAGCAGTGAAGGGACAGGGGTGGAGACCCAGTACTTC.

The J gene is TRBJ2-1, the V gene TRBV29-1; the D gene is possibly TRBD2 (5 bases). The CDR3 consists of 11 residues. V was shortened by 4 bases and J by 8 bases, with 9 bases between the two germline ends. Germline-derived CDR1 and CDR2 are SQVTM and ANQGSEA. CDR3 sequence: CSVGWGDEQFF. DNA of the CDR3: TGCAGCGTTGGGTGGGGAGATGAGCAGTTCTTC.

This clone was seen a few times. V and J are TRBV5-6 and TRBJ2-3, with TRBD2 matching over 12 bases. J gave up 3 bases and V 5 bases, and 10 bases lay outside the gene matches. Germline V gives CDR1 SGHDT, CDR2 YYEEEE. CDR3 length: 17 residues. Here the CDR3 reads CASSYRLAGARTDTQYF. Here the CDR3 DNA reads TGTGCCAGCAGTTACAGACTAGCGGGAGCCCGGACAGATACGCAGTATTTT.

This chain uses TRBV4-1 with TRBJ2-5; tentatively, D is TRBD1 (5 bases). The CDR3 extends over 16 amino acids. The germline gives CDR1 MGHRA, CDR2 YSYEKL. The germline V and J ends were trimmed by 2 bases and 1 base, with 14 bases remaining between them. This CDR3 is CASSQPYRSTQETQYF. As DNA, the CDR3 is TGCGCCAGCAGCCAACCCTACAGGAGTACCCAAGAGACCCAGTACTTC.

DNA of the CDR3: TGCGCCAGCAGCCCGGCCCGGGAGCCTAGGGAGACCCAGTACTTC. It yields the protein CASSPAREPRETQYF. The rearrangement uses TRBV5-1 and TRBJ2-5; TRBD2 is a possible D gene (6 bases). V shed 4 bases and J shed 5 bases, with 18 bases lying between them. Germline-derived CDR1 and CDR2 are SGHRS and YFSETQ. CDR3 length: 15 residues.

The CDR3 sequence: CASTPLGLEQYF. CDR3 coding DNA: TGTGCCAGCACCCCGTTGGGCCTCGAGCAGTACTTC. The rearrangement links TRBV27 to TRBJ2-7; D unclear. V was cut by 7 bases and J by 6 bases, with 13 bases left in between. This CDR3 is built from 12 residues. Per germline, CDR1 MNHEY and CDR2 SMNVEV (reference sequence).

This clone was detected only once. The V gene is TRBV6-6, the J gene TRBJ2-3; D is uncertain. Germline CDR1 is MNHNY and CDR2 is SVGAGI (reference sequence). V gave up 6 bases and J gave up 7 bases, with 8 bases separating them. The CDR3 length is 11 residues. CDR3 bases: TGTGCCAGCAGGCTGGGAAATACGCAGTATTTT. Translation: CASRLGNTQYF.

This clone was picked up one time. The chain carries TRBV28 and TRBJ2-2, with no clear D. The CDR3 length is 16 residues. Trimming removed 4 bases from V and 3 bases from J, with 15 bases in between. CDR1 is MDHEN, CDR2 SYDVKM, per germline. The DNA of the CDR3 is TGTGCCAGCAGTTCATCCAGCTACACTTACACCGGGGAGCTGTTTTTT. This sequence encodes CASSSSSYTYTGELFF. The variable domain in full, with the rest retrieved from reference TRBV28 and TRBJ2-2, is DVKVTQSSRYLVKRTGEKVFLECVQDMDHENMFWYRQDPGLGLRLIYFSYDVKMKEKGDIPEGYSVSREKKERFSLILESASTNQTSMYLCASSSSSYTYTGELFFGEGSRLTVL.

The chain couples TRBV20-1 to TRBJ2-1; possible D gene TRBD2, 5 bases. The CDR3 extends over 11 amino acids. Trimming took off 5 bases at V and 9 bases at J, with 11 bases between the two ends. Looked up from germline, CDR1 is DFQATT and CDR2 is SNEGSKA (reference sequence). CDR3 coding DNA: TGCAGTGCTGGCCCCGAGGGTGAGCAGTTCTTC. Amino acid sequence: CSAGPEGEQFF.

The J gene is TRBJ1-2, the V gene TRBV28; TRBD1 agrees at 9 bases. This CDR3 comprises 17 residues. V shed 6 bases and J 2 bases; nucleotides not matched to a gene: 13. CDR1 is MDHEN, CDR2 SYDVKM, per germline. CDR3 sequence reads: CASSHLDRGLPNYGYTF. DNA of the CDR3: TGTGCCAGCAGCCACCTGGACAGGGGCCTACCAAACTATGGCTACACCTTC.

The V and J genes are TRBV2 and TRBJ1-6, with TRBD1 identical over 7 bases. From germline, CDR1 is SNHLY and CDR2 FYNNEI. The CDR3 length is 15 residues. V shed 7 bases and J 7 bases; nucleotides not matched to a gene: 10. The CDR3 is CASNLKTGNNSPLHF. DNA for the CDR3: TGTGCCAGCAACCTCAAGACAGGGAACAATTCACCCCTCCACTTT.